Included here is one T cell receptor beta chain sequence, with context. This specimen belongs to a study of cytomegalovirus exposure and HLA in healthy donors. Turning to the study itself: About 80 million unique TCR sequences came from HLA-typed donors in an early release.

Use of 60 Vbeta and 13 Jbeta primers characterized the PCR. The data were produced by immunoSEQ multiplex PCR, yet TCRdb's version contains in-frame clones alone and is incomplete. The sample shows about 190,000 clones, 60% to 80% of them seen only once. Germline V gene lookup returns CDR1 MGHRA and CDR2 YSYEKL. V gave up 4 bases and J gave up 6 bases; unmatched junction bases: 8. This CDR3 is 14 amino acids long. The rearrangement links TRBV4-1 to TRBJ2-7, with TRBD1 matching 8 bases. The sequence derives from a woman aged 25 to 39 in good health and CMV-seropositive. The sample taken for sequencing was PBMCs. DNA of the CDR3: TGCGCCAGCAGCCCTACCTTGACAGGGGCCGAGCAGTACTTC. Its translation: CASSPTLTGAEQYF.